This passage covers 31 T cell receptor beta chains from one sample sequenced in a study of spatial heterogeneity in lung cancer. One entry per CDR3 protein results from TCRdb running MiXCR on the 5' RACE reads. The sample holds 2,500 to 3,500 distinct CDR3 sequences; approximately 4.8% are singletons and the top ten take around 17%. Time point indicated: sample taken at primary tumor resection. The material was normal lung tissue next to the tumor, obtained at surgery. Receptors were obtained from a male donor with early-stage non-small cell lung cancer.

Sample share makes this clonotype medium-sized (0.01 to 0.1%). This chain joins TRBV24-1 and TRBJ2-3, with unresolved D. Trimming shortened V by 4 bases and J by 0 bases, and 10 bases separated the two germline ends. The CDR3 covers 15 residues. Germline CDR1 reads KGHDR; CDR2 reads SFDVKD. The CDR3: CATSERSRSTDTQYF. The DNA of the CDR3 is TGTGCCACCAGTGAGCGGTCGCGGAGCACAGATACGCAGTATTTT.

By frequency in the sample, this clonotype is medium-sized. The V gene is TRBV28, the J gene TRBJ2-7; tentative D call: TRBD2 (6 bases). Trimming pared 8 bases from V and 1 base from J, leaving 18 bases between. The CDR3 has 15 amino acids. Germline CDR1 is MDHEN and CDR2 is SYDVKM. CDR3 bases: TGTGCCAGCCACCCATTCGGGAGCGGTTCCTACGAGCAGTACTTC. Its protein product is CASHPFGSGSYEQYF.

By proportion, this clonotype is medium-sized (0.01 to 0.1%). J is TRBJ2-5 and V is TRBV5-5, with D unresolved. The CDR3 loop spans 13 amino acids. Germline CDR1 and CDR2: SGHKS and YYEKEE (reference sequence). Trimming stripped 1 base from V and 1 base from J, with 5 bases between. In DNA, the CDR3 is TGTGCCAGCAGCTTGACGGTCCAAGAGACCCAGTACTTC. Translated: CASSLTVQETQYF.

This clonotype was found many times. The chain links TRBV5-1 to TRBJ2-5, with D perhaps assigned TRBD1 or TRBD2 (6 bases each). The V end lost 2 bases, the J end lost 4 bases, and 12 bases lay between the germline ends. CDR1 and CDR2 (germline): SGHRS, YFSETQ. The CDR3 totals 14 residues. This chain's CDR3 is CASSFPGAGETQYF. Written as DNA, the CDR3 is TGCGCCAGCAGCTTTCCGGGGGCGGGAGAGACCCAGTACTTC. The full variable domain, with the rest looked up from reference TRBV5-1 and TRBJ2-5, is KAGVTQTPRYLIKTRGQQVTLSCSPISGHRSVSWYQQTPGQGLQFLFEYFSETQRNKGNFPGRFSGRQFSNSRSEMNVSTLELGDSALYLCASSFPGAGETQYFGPGTRLLVL.

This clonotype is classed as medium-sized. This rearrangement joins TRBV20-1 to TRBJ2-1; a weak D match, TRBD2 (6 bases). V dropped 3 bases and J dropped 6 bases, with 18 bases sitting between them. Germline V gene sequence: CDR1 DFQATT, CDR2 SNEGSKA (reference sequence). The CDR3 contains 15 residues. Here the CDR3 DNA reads TGCAGTGCTAGTCCGGGGGAATCGTCGGGCAATGAGCAGTTCTTC. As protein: CSASPGESSGNEQFF.

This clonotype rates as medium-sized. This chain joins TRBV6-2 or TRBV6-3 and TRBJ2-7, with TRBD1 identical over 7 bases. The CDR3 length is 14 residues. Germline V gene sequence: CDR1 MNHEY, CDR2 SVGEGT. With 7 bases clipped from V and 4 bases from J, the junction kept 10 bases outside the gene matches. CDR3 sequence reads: CASTSPGTAYEQYF. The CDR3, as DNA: TGTGCCAGCACCTCACCCGGGACAGCTTACGAGCAGTACTTC.

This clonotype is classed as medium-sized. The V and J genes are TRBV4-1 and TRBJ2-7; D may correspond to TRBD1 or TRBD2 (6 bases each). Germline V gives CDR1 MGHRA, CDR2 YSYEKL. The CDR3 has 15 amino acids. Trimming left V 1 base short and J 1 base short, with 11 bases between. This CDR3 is CASSQVEGGSYEQYF. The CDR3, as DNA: TGCGCCAGCAGCCAAGTCGAAGGGGGGTCCTACGAGCAGTACTTC.

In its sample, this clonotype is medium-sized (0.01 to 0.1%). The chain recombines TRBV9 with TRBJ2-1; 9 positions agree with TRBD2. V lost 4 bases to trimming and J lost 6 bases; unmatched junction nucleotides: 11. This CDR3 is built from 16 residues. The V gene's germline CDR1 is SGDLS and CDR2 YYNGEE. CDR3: CASSSRTSEARNEQFF. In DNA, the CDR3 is TGTGCCAGCAGCTCTAGGACTAGCGAGGCCCGCAATGAGCAGTTCTTC. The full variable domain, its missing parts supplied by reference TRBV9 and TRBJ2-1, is DSGVTQTPKHLITATGQRVTLRCSPRSGDLSVYWYQQSLDQGLQFLIQYYNGEERAKGNILERFSAQQFPDLHSELNLSSLELGDSALYFCASSSRTSEARNEQFFGPGTRLTVL.

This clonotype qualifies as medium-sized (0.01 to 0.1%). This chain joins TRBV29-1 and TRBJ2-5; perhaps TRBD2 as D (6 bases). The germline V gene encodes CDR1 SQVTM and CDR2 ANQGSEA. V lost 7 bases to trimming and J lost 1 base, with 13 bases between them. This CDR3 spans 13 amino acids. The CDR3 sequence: CSALRTTQETQYF. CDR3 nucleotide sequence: TGCAGCGCCCTGAGGACTACCCAAGAGACCCAGTACTTC.

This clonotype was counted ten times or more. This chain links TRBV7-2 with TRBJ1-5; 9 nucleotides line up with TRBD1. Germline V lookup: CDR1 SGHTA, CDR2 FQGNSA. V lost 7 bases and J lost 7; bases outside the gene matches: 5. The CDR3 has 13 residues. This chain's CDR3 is CASTGTGRQPQHF. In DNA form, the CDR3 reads TGTGCCAGCACCGGGACAGGGAGACAGCCCCAGCATTTT.

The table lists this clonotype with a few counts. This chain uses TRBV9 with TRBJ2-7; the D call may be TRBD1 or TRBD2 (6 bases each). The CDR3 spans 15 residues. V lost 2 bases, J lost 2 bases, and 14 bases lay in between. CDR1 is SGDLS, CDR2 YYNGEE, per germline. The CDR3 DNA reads TGTGCCAGCAGCGTCGGGGGCGACTCTGCCTACGAGCAGTACTTC. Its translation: CASSVGGDSAYEQYF.

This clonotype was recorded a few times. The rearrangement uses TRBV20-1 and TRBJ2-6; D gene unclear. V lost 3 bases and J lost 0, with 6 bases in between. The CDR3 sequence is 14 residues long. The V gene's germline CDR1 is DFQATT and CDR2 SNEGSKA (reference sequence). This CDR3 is CSASGDSGANVLTF. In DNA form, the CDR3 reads TGCAGTGCTAGTGGGGACTCTGGGGCCAACGTCCTGACTTTC.

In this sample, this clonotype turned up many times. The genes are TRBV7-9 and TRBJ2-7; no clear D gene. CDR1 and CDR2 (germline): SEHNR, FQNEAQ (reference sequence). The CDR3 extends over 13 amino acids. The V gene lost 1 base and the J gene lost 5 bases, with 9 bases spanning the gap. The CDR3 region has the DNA TGTGCCAGCAGCTTAGTAACGGTGGACGAGCAGTACTTC. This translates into CASSLVTVDEQYF.

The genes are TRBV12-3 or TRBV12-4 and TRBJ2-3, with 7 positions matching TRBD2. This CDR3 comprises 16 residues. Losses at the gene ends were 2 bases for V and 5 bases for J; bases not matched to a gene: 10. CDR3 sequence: CASSLRRLAPLDTQYF. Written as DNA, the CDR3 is TGTGCCAGCAGTTTAAGGAGACTAGCACCTCTAGATACGCAGTATTTT.

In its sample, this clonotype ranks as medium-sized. CDR3 nucleotides: TGTGCCAGCAGCTTCCCCGGGACAGGGAACCGAGAGACCCAGTACTTC. Translated: CASSFPGTGNRETQYF. V is TRBV7-2 and J is TRBJ2-5, with 9 bases lining up with TRBD1. The J segment lost 4 bases and the V segment lost 3 bases, leaving 9 bases of the junction unmatched. The CDR3 loop spans 16 amino acids. Germline CDR1 SGHTA, CDR2 FQGNSA.

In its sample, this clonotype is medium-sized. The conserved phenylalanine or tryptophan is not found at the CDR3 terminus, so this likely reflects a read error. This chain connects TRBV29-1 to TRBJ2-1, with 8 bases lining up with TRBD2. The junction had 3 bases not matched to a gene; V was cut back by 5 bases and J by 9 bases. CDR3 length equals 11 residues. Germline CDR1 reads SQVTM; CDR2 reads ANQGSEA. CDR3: CSVSGGGEQFS. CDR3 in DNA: TGCAGCGTTTCCGGGGGGGGTGAGCAGTTCTCC.

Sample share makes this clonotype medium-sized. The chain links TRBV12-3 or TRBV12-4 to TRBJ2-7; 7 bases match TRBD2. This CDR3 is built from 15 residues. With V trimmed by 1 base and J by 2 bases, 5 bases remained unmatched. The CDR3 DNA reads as TGTGCCAGCAGTTTAGAGGCGGGGGATACCTACGAGCAGTACTTC. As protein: CASSLEAGDTYEQYF.

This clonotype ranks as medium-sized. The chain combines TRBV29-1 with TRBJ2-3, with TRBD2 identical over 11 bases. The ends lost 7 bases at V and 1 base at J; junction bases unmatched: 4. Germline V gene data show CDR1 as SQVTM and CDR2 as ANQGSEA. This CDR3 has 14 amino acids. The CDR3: CSGSGRAGTDTQYF. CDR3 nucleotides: TGCAGCGGTAGCGGGAGGGCCGGCACAGATACGCAGTATTTT.

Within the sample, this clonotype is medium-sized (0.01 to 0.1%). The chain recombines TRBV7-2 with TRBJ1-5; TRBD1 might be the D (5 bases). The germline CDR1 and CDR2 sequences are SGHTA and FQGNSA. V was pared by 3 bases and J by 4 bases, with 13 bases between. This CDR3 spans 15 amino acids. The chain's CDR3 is CASSLVGAANQPQHF. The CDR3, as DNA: TGTGCCAGCAGCTTGGTTGGGGCAGCGAATCAGCCCCAGCATTTT.

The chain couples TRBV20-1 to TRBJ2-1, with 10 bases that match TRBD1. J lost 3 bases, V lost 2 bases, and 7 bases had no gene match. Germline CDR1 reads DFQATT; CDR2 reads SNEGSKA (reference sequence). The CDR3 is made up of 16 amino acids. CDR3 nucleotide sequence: TGCAGTGCTAGACCCTCCGGGACAGGGGTCTACAATGAGCAGTTCTTC. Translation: CSARPSGTGVYNEQFF.

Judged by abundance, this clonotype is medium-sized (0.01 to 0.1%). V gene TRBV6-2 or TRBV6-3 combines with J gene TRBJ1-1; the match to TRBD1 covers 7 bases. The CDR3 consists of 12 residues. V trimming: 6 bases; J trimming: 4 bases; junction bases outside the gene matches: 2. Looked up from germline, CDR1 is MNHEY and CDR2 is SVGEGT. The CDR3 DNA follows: TGTGCCAGCAGCTCAGGGGGCACTGAAGCTTTCTTT. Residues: CASSSGGTEAFF.

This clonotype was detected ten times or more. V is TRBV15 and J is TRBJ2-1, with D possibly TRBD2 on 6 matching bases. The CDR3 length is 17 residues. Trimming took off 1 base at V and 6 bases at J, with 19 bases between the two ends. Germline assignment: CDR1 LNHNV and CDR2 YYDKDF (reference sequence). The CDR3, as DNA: TGTGCCACCAGCAGAGCACCCGCTACCGGGAGACGCAATGAGCAGTTCTTC. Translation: CATSRAPATGRRNEQFF. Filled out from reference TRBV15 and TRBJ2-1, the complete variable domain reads DAMVIQNPRYQVTQFGKPVTLSCSQTLNHNVMYWYQQKSSQAPKLLFHYYDKDFNNEADTPDNFQSRRPNTSFCFLDIRSPGLGDTAMYLCATSRAPATGRRNEQFFGPGTRLTVL.

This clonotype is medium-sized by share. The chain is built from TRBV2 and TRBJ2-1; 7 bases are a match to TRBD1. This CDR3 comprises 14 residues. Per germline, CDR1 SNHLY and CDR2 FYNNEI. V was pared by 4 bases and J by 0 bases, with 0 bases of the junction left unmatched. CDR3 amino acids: CASSGDSSYNEQFF. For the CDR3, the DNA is TGTGCCAGCAGTGGGGACAGCTCCTACAATGAGCAGTTCTTC.

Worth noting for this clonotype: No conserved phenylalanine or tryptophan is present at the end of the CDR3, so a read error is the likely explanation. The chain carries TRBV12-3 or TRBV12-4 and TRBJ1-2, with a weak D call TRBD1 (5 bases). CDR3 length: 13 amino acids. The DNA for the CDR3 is TGTGCCAGCAGATTAGGGGCAGTCTATGGCTACACCCTC. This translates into CASRLGAVYGYTL.

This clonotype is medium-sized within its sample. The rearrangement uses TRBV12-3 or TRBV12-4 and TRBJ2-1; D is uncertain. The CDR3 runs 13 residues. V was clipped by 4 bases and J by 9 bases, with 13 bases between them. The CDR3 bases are TGTGCCAGCAGTTATTCCCCGGCAGGTGAGCAGTTCTTC. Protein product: CASSYSPAGEQFF.

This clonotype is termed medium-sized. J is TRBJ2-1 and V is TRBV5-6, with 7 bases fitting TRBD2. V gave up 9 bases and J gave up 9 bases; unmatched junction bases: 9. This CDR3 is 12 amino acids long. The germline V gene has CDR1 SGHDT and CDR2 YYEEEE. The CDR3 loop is CATSGGTVEQFF. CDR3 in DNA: TGTGCCACTTCCGGGGGGACGGTTGAGCAGTTCTTC.

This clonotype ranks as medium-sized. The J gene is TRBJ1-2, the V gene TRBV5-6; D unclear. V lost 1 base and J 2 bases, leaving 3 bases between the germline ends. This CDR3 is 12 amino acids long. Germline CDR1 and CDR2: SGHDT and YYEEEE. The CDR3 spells CASSLRNYGYTF. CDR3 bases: TGTGCCAGCAGCTTGCGAAACTATGGCTACACCTTC.

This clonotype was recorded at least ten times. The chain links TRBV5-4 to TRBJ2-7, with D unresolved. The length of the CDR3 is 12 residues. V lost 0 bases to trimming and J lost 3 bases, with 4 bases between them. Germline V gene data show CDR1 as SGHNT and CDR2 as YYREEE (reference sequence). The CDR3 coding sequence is TGTGCCAGCAGCTTGGACAACTACGAGCAGTACTTC. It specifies CASSLDNYEQYF.

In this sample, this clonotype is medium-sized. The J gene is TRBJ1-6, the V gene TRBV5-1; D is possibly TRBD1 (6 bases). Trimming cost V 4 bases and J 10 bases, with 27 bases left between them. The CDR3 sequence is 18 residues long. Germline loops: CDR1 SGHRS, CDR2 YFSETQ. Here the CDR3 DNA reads TGCGCCAGCAGCGTGGACAGTAGGAGGACTGGACCAGGGTCACCCCTCCACTTT. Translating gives CASSVDSRRTGPGSPLHF.

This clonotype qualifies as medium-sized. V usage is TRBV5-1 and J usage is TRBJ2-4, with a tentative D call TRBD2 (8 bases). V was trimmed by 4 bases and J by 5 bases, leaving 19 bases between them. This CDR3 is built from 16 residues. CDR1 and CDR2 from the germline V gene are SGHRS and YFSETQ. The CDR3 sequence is CASSPTGQAGENIQYF. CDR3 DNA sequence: TGCGCCAGCAGCCCGACAGGGCAAGCGGGGGAAAACATTCAGTACTTC. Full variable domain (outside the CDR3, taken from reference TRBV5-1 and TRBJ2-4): KAGVTQTPRYLIKTRGQQVTLSCSPISGHRSVSWYQQTPGQGLQFLFEYFSETQRNKGNFPGRFSGRQFSNSRSEMNVSTLELGDSALYLCASSPTGQAGENIQYFGAGTRLSVL.

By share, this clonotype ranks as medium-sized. CDR3 residues: CSSRIADTQYF. CDR3 in DNA: TGCAGCTCTCGTATCGCAGATACGCAGTATTTT. The chain combines TRBV29-1 with TRBJ2-3; D uncertain. The CDR3 sequence is 11 residues long. V gave up 8 bases and J gave up 4 bases, with 10 bases separating them. In germline, CDR1 is SQVTM, CDR2 ANQGSEA.